This entry is about one T cell receptor (beta chain). The data were taken from a study of blood T cell repertoires in COVID-19. Trimming took off 3 bases at V and 8 bases at J, with 17 bases between the two ends. This CDR3 contains 15 residues. Germline V lookup: CDR1 SNHLY, CDR2 FYNNEI. Some clones are missing from TCRdb's copy, which holds only in-frame ones; the method was immunoSEQ multiplex PCR. The table records more than 75,000 clones, roughly 80% of them present only once. The sample consisted of peripheral blood. The TCR originated in a human donor in a cohort sampled during active COVID-19. This rearrangement joins TRBV2 to TRBJ2-1, with a tentative D call TRBD2 (7 bases). The CDR3 DNA sequence: TGTGCCAGCAGTGACGTGGGAGGGGGGATGGATGAGCAGTTCTTC. It codes for CASSDVGGGMDEQFF. Full variable domain (rest looked up from reference TRBV2 and TRBJ2-1): EPEVTQTPSHQVTQMGQEVILRCVPISNHLYFYWYRQILGQKVEFLVSFYNNEISEKSEIFDDQFSVERPDGSNFTLKIRSTKLEDSAMYFCASSDVGGGMDEQFFGPGTRLTVL.